Shown below are 21 T cell receptor beta chains from a single sample sequenced in a study of cytomegalovirus exposure and HLA in healthy donors. Primers: 60 Vbeta forward and 13 Jbeta reverse. The assay was immunoSEQ multiplex PCR, and TCRdb's table has in-frame clones only and misses some. The repertoire holds 100,000 to 150,000 clones, with roughly 80% as singletons. Sequencing was carried out using PBMCs. These receptor sequences come from a man between 18 and 35 years old in good health and CMV-seropositive.

The chain links TRBV13 to TRBJ1-2; 8 bases agree with TRBD1. The germline V gene encodes CDR1 PRHDT and CDR2 FYEKMQ (reference sequence). The ends lost 5 bases at V and 4 bases at J; junction bases unmatched: 3. The CDR3 is 13 residues long. The CDR3 nucleotides are TGTGCCAGCAGCCTTACAGGGGGCTATGGCTACACCTTC. Translated: CASSLTGGYGYTF.

The chain recombines TRBV4-2 with TRBJ1-3; D possibly corresponds to TRBD1 (6 bases). The CDR3 is 14 amino acids. The V gene lost 4 bases and the J gene lost 4 bases, with 11 bases spanning the gap. Germline V gene lookup returns CDR1 LGHNA and CDR2 YNFKEQ. CDR3 residues: CASSRGQSGNTIYF. The DNA for the CDR3 is TGTGCCAGCAGCCGCGGACAGTCAGGAAACACCATATATTTT.

This chain connects TRBV25-1 to TRBJ2-5; the match to TRBD2 covers 9 bases. Losses at the gene ends were 5 bases for V and 5 bases for J; bases not matched to a gene: 9. This CDR3 has 15 amino acids. Germline V gives CDR1 MGHDK, CDR2 SYGVNS. CDR3 in amino acids: CASSPPGLAGETQYF. The CDR3 DNA reads as TGTGCCAGCAGTCCACCGGGACTAGCAGGGGAGACCCAGTACTTC.

The chain couples TRBV5-5 to TRBJ1-1, with 8 bases that match TRBD1. Germline assignment: CDR1 SGHKS and CDR2 YYEKEE (reference sequence). The CDR3 length is 14 residues. The J segment lost 7 bases and the V segment lost 4 bases, leaving 9 bases of the junction unmatched. DNA of the CDR3: TGTGCCAGCAGCAAGGAGACAGGGGCGAATGAAGCTTTCTTT. This codes for CASSKETGANEAFF. The full variable domain, its missing parts supplied by reference TRBV5-5 and TRBJ1-1, is DAGVTQSPTHLIKTRGQQVTLRCSPISGHKSVSWYQQVLGQGPQFIFQYYEKEERGRGNFPDRFSARQFPNYSSELNVNALLLGDSALYLCASSKETGANEAFFGQGTRLTVV.

The chain joins TRBV29-1 to TRBJ1-1, with D uncertain. The V and J ends lost 0 bases and 1 base respectively, with 12 bases between them. The CDR3 sequence is 15 residues long. CDR1 SQVTM and CDR2 ANQGSEA come from the germline V gene. This CDR3 reads CSVEDLGNPNTEAFF. CDR3 bases: TGCAGCGTTGAAGATCTCGGGAATCCGAACACTGAAGCTTTCTTT.

The rearrangement uses TRBV15 and TRBJ1-1, with D tentatively TRBD1 (6 bases). The CDR3 loop spans 15 amino acids. Germline V lookup: CDR1 LNHNV, CDR2 YYDKDF (reference sequence). V was trimmed by 1 base and J by 4 bases, leaving 13 bases between them. The CDR3 DNA is TGTGCCACCAGCAGAGTCCTACAGGGATCCACTGAAGCTTTCTTT. Its protein product is CATSRVLQGSTEAFF.

The V gene is TRBV5-4, the J gene TRBJ2-1; 8 bases line up with TRBD2. Germline V gives CDR1 SGHNT, CDR2 YYREEE (reference sequence). Unmatched junction bases numbered 6, after V lost 4 bases and J lost 6 bases. This CDR3 region has 14 residues. This chain's CDR3 is CASSAGLVFNEQFF. CDR3 DNA sequence: TGTGCCAGCAGCGCGGGACTAGTTTTCAATGAGCAGTTCTTC.

The chain joins TRBV12-5 to TRBJ1-2, with D possibly being TRBD1 (5 bases). Germline V CDR1 and CDR2: LGHNT, FRNRAP. The CDR3 extends over 15 amino acids. The V gene lost 6 bases and the J gene lost 0 bases, with 14 bases spanning the gap. DNA of the CDR3: TGTGCTAGTGGGCCGACAGCGCTTTCTAACTATGGCTACACCTTC. It specifies CASGPTALSNYGYTF.

This chain links TRBV27 with TRBJ1-5; possible D gene TRBD1, 5 bases. Germline CDR1 MNHEY, CDR2 SMNVEV (reference sequence). The V gene lost 5 bases and the J gene lost 7 bases, with 12 bases spanning the gap. The CDR3 is made up of 13 amino acids. CDR3 sequence reads: CASSPGLGQPQHF. CDR3 bases: TGTGCCAGCAGTCCAGGGTTAGGACAGCCCCAGCATTTT.

The chain recombines TRBV29-1 with TRBJ1-2; D possibly corresponds to TRBD1 (5 bases). The CDR3 runs to 12 residues. The V end was cut by 3 bases, the J end by 3 bases, with 8 bases between. Germline V gene sequence: CDR1 SQVTM, CDR2 ANQGSEA. The DNA for the CDR3 is TGCAGCGTTGACAGGGAAGACTATGGCTACACCTTC. It translates to CSVDREDYGYTF.

The rearrangement joins TRBV6-6 to TRBJ1-1, with D unclear. From germline, CDR1 is MNHNY and CDR2 SVGAGI (reference sequence). The length of the CDR3 is 14 residues. V lost 6 bases to trimming and J lost 3 bases, with 14 bases between them. In DNA, the CDR3 is TGTGCCAGCAGGGCCGGGATTGAAGACACTGAAGCTTTCTTT. Translating gives CASRAGIEDTEAFF.

The chain carries TRBV7-2 and TRBJ2-7, with 12 bases identical to TRBD2. V shed 10 bases and J 3 bases; nucleotides not matched to a gene: 7. CDR1 SGHTA and CDR2 FQGNSA come from the germline V gene. CDR3 size: 14 residues. The CDR3 nucleotides read TGTGCCACCGCACTAGCGGGGGGTTTCTACGAGCAGTACTTC. Its translation is CATALAGGFYEQYF.

This clone is labeled as medium-sized. The chain couples TRBV12-5 to TRBJ2-7; 7 bases are a match to TRBD1. CDR1 and CDR2 from the germline V gene are LGHNT and FRNRAP. The ends lost 6 bases at V and 3 bases at J; junction bases unmatched: 8. The CDR3 extends over 14 amino acids. CDR3 region: CASGPRDRIYEQYF. The CDR3 DNA sequence: TGTGCTAGTGGCCCTCGGGACAGAATCTACGAGCAGTACTTC.

The chain couples TRBV2 to TRBJ1-4; D ambiguous. Between the trimmed V and J ends, which lost 11 bases and 3 bases, there was a span of 7 bases. CDR1 and CDR2 (germline): SNHLY, FYNNEI. The CDR3 covers 11 residues. CDR3 DNA sequence: TGTGCCTCAGGCCCTAATGAAAAACTGTTTTTT. Residues: CASGPNEKLFF.

This chain connects TRBV7-8 to TRBJ1-1; TRBD1 aligns across 7 bases. The ends lost 1 base at V and 5 bases at J; junction bases unmatched: 7. The germline V gene encodes CDR1 SGHVS and CDR2 FQNEAQ. The CDR3 runs 15 residues. The CDR3 nucleotides read TGTGCCAGCAGCTTAGGAAGGGGGCTCGTGACTGAAGCTTTCTTT. Translating it yields CASSLGRGLVTEAFF. The full variable domain, in which reference TRBV7-8 and TRBJ1-1 provide the parts outside the CDR3, is GAGVSQSPRYKVAKRGQDVALRCDPISGHVSLFWYQQALGQGPEFLTYFQNEAQLDKSGLPSDRFFAERPEGSVSTLKIQRTQQEDSAVYLCASSLGRGLVTEAFFGQGTRLTVV.

The chain carries TRBV7-9 and TRBJ2-6, with a weak D call TRBD2 (6 bases). CDR3 size: 14 residues. The V end was cut by 5 bases, the J end by 9 bases, with 14 bases between. Germline CDR1 SEHNR, CDR2 FQNEAQ (reference sequence). CDR3 in DNA: TGTGCCAGCAGCCGGGAGTGGGTGGACAACGTCCTGACTTTC. Its translation is CASSREWVDNVLTF.

This chain connects TRBV27 to TRBJ1-4; D remains ambiguous. Germline CDR1 reads MNHEY; CDR2 reads SMNVEV (reference sequence). The V end lost 10 bases, the J end lost 0 bases, and 18 bases lay between the germline ends. This CDR3 spans 16 amino acids. Here the CDR3 reads CANLRTTHATNEKLFF. DNA for the CDR3: TGTGCCAACCTCAGAACCACCCATGCAACTAATGAAAAACTGTTTTTT. The entire variable domain, with the rest obtained from reference TRBV27 and TRBJ1-4, is as follows: EAQVTQNPRYLITVTGKKLTVTCSQNMNHEYMSWYRQDPGLGLRQIYYSMNVEVTDKGDVPEGYKVSRKEKRNFPLILESPSPNQTSLYFCANLRTTHATNEKLFFGSGTQLSVL.

This clone was counted a few times. V usage is TRBV7-2 and J usage is TRBJ2-5, with 9 bases identical to TRBD2. Unmatched junction bases numbered 5, after V lost 1 base and J lost 5 bases. Germline V gene data show CDR1 as SGHTA and CDR2 as FQGNSA. The CDR3 runs to 15 residues. CDR3 coding DNA: TGTGCCAGCAGCTTAGTTAGCGGGAGTGGCGAGACCCAGTACTTC. It encodes CASSLVSGSGETQYF.

This rearrangement joins TRBV5-1 to TRBJ2-1; 14 bases are shared with TRBD2. This CDR3 spans 19 amino acids. Germline V gene data show CDR1 as SGHRS and CDR2 as YFSETQ. The junction had 9 bases not matched to a gene; V was cut back by 4 bases and J by 0 bases. CDR3 amino acids: CASSAGTSGGPFSYNEQFF. For the CDR3, the DNA is TGCGCCAGCAGCGCGGGGACTAGCGGGGGCCCCTTCTCCTACAATGAGCAGTTCTTC.

The gene calls are TRBV7-2 and TRBJ2-5; the match to TRBD1 covers 9 bases. Germline CDR1 is SGHTA and CDR2 is FQGNSA. The CDR3 sequence is 16 residues long. V lost 5 bases, J lost 2 bases, and 9 bases stayed unmatched. CDR3 in DNA: TGTGCCAGCAGCAACACCGGGACAGGGAAACAAGAGACCCAGTACTTC. Its protein product is CASSNTGTGKQETQYF.

The chain is built from TRBV7-2 and TRBJ1-6, with TRBD1 matching over 8 bases. Germline V gene data show CDR1 as SGHTA and CDR2 as FQGNSA. The CDR3 is 13 amino acids. Trimming removed 5 bases from V and 8 bases from J; junction bases left unmatched: 2. The CDR3 here is CASSGTGDSPLHF. The CDR3 DNA is TGTGCCAGCAGCGGGACAGGCGATTCACCCCTCCACTTT.